This entry features one T cell receptor beta chain sequence. Clones were sequenced by immunoSEQ multiplex PCR, and TCRdb holds only the in-frame ones, with some missing. The table includes 90,000 to 95,000 clones, roughly 85% detected once. The time point is: baseline, week 1 (first vaccination visit). The treatment here: pre-vaccination baseline after standard-of-care therapy. This entry comes from a study of a mutant IDH1 vaccine in newly diagnosed glioma. Germline V CDR1 and CDR2: LNHDA, SQIVND (reference sequence). The CDR3 is made up of 16 amino acids. V was pared by 6 bases and J by 5 bases, with 14 bases of the junction left unmatched.

This TCR derives from a woman aged 50 to 60 with glioma. The V call is TRBV19, the J call TRBJ1-1; 8 positions agree with TRBD1. The source was PBMCs, collected from a glioma patient treated with radiotherapy, temozolomide or both. The CDR3, as DNA: TGTGCCAGTAGCCCTATAGACAGGGGAAAGTCAACTGAAGCTTTCTTT. It yields the protein CASSPIDRGKSTEAFF.